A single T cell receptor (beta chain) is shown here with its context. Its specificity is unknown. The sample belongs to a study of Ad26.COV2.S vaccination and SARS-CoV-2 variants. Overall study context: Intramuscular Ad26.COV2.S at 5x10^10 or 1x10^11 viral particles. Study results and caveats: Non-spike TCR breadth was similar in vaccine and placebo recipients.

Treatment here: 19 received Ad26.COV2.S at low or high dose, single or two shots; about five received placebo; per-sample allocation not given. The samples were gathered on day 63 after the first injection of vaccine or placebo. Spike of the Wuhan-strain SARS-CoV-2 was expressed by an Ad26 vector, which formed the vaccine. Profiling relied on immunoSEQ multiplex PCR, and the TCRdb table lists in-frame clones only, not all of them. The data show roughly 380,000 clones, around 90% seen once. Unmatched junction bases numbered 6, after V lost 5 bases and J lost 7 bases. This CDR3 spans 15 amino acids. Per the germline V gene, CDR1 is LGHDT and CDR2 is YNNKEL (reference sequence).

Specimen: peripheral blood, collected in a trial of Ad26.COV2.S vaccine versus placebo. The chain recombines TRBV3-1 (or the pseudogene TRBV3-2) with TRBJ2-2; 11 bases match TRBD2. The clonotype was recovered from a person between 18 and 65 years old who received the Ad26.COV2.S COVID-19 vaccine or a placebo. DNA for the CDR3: TGTGCCAGCAGCTTTAGCGGGGGGGCCAGCGGGGAGCTGTTTTTT. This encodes CASSFSGGASGELFF.